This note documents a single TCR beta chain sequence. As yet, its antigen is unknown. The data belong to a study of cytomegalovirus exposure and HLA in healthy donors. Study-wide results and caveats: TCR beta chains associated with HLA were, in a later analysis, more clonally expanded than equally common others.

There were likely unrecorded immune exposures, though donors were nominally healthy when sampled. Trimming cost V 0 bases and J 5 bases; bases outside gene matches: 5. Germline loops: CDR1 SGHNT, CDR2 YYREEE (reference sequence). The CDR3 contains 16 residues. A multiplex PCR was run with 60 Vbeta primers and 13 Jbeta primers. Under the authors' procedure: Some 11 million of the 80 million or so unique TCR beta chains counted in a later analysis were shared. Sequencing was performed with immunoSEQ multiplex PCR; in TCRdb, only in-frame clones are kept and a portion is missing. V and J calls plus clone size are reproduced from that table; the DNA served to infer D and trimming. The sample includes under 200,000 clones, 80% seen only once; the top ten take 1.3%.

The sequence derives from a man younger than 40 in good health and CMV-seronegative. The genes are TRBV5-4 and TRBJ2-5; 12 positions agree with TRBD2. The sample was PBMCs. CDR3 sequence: CASSLGLAGEVETQYF. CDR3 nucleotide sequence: TGTGCCAGCAGCTTGGGACTAGCGGGAGAAGTGGAGACCCAGTACTTC.